Detailed here is one TCR beta chain. This entry comes from a study of CD8 T cells in Susac syndrome. The CDR3 covers 15 residues. V gave up 5 bases and J gave up 4 bases, with 18 bases separating them. Per germline, CDR1 SEHNR and CDR2 FQNEAQ (reference sequence). Sequencing of TCR beta covered CD8+ and CD4+ T cells obtained from blood. Random hexamers primed reverse transcription of roughly 0.5 to 1 ug RNA. An immunoSEQ multiplex PCR generated amplified TCR beta CDR3 products spanning 54 Vbeta and 13 Jbeta. TCRdb independently ran MiXCR on the immunoSEQ multiplex PCR reads; one entry per CDR3 protein. The repertoire consists of about 190,000 distinct CDR3 sequences, with roughly 95% occurring once and the leading ten covering 0.08% to 0.11%.

The gene calls are TRBV7-9 and TRBJ2-7; possible D gene TRBD1, 6 bases. This receptor was taken from a human donor in good health. The sample consisted of CD4+ T cells from PBMCs. The CDR3 is CASSPLDRTLYEQYF. The CDR3 region has the DNA TGTGCCAGCAGCCCACTGGACAGAACTTTATACGAGCAGTACTTC.